The source of this T cell receptor (beta chain) is a study of blood T cell repertoires in COVID-19. Study summary: Samples representing acute and convalescent COVID-19 were sourced from the United States, Italy and Spain. Sample material is recorded as cDNA or gDNA derived from T cells, B-cell-depleted T cells, or PBMCs.

V was shortened by 5 bases and J by 10 bases, with 20 bases between the two germline ends. Germline V CDR1 and CDR2: PRHDT, FYEKMQ (reference sequence). The CDR3 loop spans 15 amino acids. The authors' processing: Scientists estimated how many nucleated cells there were by amplifying reference gene primers. Generated by immunoSEQ multiplex PCR, the TCRdb table keeps only in-frame clones and is missing some. V, J and clone size are those of that table, while D and trimming were read from the DNA. The table shows over 250,000 clones, with approximately 86% occurring only once. Patients of the Seattle cohort, enrolled during active infection, were followed longitudinally.

The sequenced sample was peripheral blood. The rearrangement uses TRBV13 and TRBJ2-2, with D perhaps TRBD1 (5 bases). The source is a woman aged 70-85 years with COVID-19, enrolled during active disease. CDR3 DNA sequence: TGTGCCAGCAGCGGGGCCGATCCCCGCCGGAAGGAGCTGTTTTTT. Translated, it gives CASSGADPRRKELFF.